Reported below is one T cell receptor (beta chain). No antigen is known for it. Within one base of it there is no much larger clone, and no base qualities were kept. This sample was included in a study of blood T cell repertoires in COVID-19 (dated by TCRdb to about 2020). Looking at the study overall: The collaborator samples originated in the United States, Italy and Spain and spanned the acute and convalescent phases of COVID-19. The prospective study material was composed of cDNA or gDNA derived from T cells, B-cell-depleted T cells, or PBMCs. Deeply sampled blood TCRbeta repertoires from subjects exposed to, actively infected with, or recovered from COVID-19 were included in the dataset. The repertoires were released in a freely available public database intended as a resource for research on the immune response to SARS-CoV-2. Samples came from the ongoing ImmuneRACE study (first 160 participants) plus 1,254 subjects from 6 global collaborators. Nearly every sample came with metadata listing a de-identified subject ID, COVID-19 status, age in years and sex. Where available, HLA class I and class II types were taken from metadata supplied by the sample provider and were not determined by assay-based typing. Study-wide conclusions, independent of this receptor: How much clinical and demographic metadata was included differed by source and by participant, and the metadata was provided uncurated.

TCRbeta CDR3 regions were amplified from genomic DNA using the immunoSEQ Assay, a bias-controlled multiplex PCR. As for the original processing: The number of nucleated cells in each sample was estimated from the amplification of reference gene primers within the assay. To quantify the absolute abundance of each unique TCRbeta CDR3 rearrangement, sequence reads were collapsed and filtered. For each sample, productive Simpson clonality was calculated by taking the square root of Simpson's diversity index across productive rearrangements. Sourced from immuneACCESS, this table was stored by TCRdb with only in-frame sequences that have V and J called. A share of the clones is absent; for the studies checked, an unresolved V gene accounts for under half, and the remainder has no known explanation. V, J and clone size derive from that table, while D and trimming were established from the DNA sequence. The sample has under 100,000 clones on record, about 90% of them singletons. Of the sample, about 4.5% falls within the top ten clones.

Collaborating institutions collected whole blood in K2EDTA tubes following their own protocols. For TCRbeta analysis, collaborator samples were shipped as frozen whole blood, as isolated PBMCs, or as DNA extracted from either sample type. The sequence derives from a man in his fifties with active COVID-19. Sequences were obtained from peripheral blood.

The CDR3 in this case is CASSGTGYEQYF. The nucleotide sequence is given as TGTGCCAGCAGCGGTACAGGCTACGAGCAGTACTTC. Rearrangement joined TRBV9 to TRBJ2-7; the D segment could be TRBD1, given 5 matching bases. According to the germline V gene, CDR1 reads SGDLS and CDR2 reads YYNGEE. Relative to germline, V is 3 bases shorter and J is 3 bases shorter, with 7 bases between their ends. The CDR3 starts with the cysteine, ends with the phenylalanine, and has 12 residues. Only CDR3 DNA remains: 36 bases, in frame from the first base.